The 28 T cell receptor beta chains below were found in one sample sequenced in a study of control samples from healthy donors and cancer patients. Some clones are missing from TCRdb's copy, which holds only in-frame ones; the method was immunoSEQ multiplex PCR. Among 70,000 to 95,000 clones listed, under 95% were seen once. Sequenced: PBMCs. These receptor sequences come from a woman aged 40 to 49 with lung cancer.

The chain has TRBV3-1 (or the pseudogene TRBV3-2) and TRBJ1-2, with TRBD1 matching over 8 bases. The CDR3 runs to 15 residues. The J segment lost 5 bases and the V segment lost 5 bases, leaving 10 bases of the junction unmatched. The germline CDR1 and CDR2 sequences are LGHDT and YNNKEL (reference sequence). In nucleotides, the CDR3 is TGTGCCAGCAGCTCTTGGACAGGGACCCCTTATGGCTACACCTTC. It encodes CASSSWTGTPYGYTF.

CDR3 sequence: CASRTGGGQPQHF. Here the CDR3 DNA reads TGTGCCAGCAGGACAGGGGGAGGTCAGCCCCAGCATTTT. The chain combines TRBV6-5 with TRBJ1-5, with TRBD1 identical over 9 bases. CDR3 size: 13 residues. From germline, CDR1 is MNHEY and CDR2 SVGAGI. V shed 6 bases and J 6 bases; nucleotides not matched to a gene: 3.

The genes are TRBV5-1 and TRBJ1-2, with 10 nucleotides matching TRBD1. The V gene end was trimmed by 4 bases and the J gene end by 1 base; junction bases not matched to a gene: 7. Per germline, CDR1 SGHRS and CDR2 YFSETQ. The CDR3 length is 16 residues. The CDR3 DNA sequence: TGCGCCAGCAGCCCAACCGGGACAGGGGATAACTATGGCTACACCTTC. It encodes CASSPTGTGDNYGYTF.

The chain carries TRBV6-5 and TRBJ1-1; 11 nucleotides agree with TRBD1. The CDR3 has 15 residues. V was clipped by 6 bases and J by 3 bases; unmatched bases: 6. CDR1 is MNHEY, CDR2 SVGAGI, per germline. The CDR3 reads CASRGTGGRDTEAFF. The CDR3 nucleotides read TGTGCCAGCAGGGGGACAGGGGGGCGGGACACTGAAGCTTTCTTT.

The chain employs TRBV30 and TRBJ1-2; D not certain. V was shortened by 0 bases and J by 4 bases, with 6 bases between the two germline ends. Germline loops: CDR1 GTSNPN, CDR2 SVGIG (reference sequence). The CDR3 runs to 12 residues. Here the CDR3 DNA reads TGTGCCTGGAGTGTATCGGCCTATGGCTACACCTTC. Its protein product is CAWSVSAYGYTF.

The J gene is TRBJ1-1, the V gene TRBV2, with TRBD1 as a possible D gene (6 bases). The CDR3 consists of 14 residues. Germline V lookup: CDR1 SNHLY, CDR2 FYNNEI. Trimming took off 7 bases at V and 1 base at J, with 13 bases between the two ends. In DNA, the CDR3 is TGTGCCAGCATCAAAGGACAGACGAACACTGAAGCTTTCTTT. This codes for CASIKGQTNTEAFF.

The chain carries TRBV20-1 and TRBJ1-1, with D unresolved. Germline CDR1 DFQATT, CDR2 SNEGSKA (reference sequence). This CDR3 is 11 amino acids long. V lost 1 base and J 8 bases, leaving 8 bases between the germline ends. CDR3 bases: TGCAGTGCTAGAGGAGGGAGAGAAGCTTTCTTT. As protein: CSARGGREAFF.

The chain couples TRBV6-5 to TRBJ1-1; the D is unclear. The CDR3 has 14 residues. Germline CDR1 is MNHEY and CDR2 is SVGAGI. The ends were cut back, 7 bases at V and 5 bases at J, with 17 bases in the middle. CDR3 residues: CASTLLSGRTEAFF. Here the CDR3 DNA reads TGTGCCAGCACTCTCCTCTCCGGCCGGACTGAAGCTTTCTTT.

This clone appeared once. The chain uses TRBV28 and TRBJ1-5; 7 bases fit TRBD1. V shed 5 bases, J shed 1 base, and the junction held 8 bases outside the gene matches. This CDR3 is 16 amino acids long. From germline, CDR1 is MDHEN and CDR2 SYDVKM. DNA of the CDR3: TGTGCCAGCAGTATCCCCTACAGGGGAAGCAATCAGCCCCAGCATTTT. Translated: CASSIPYRGSNQPQHF.

The J gene is TRBJ2-3, the V gene TRBV6-2 or TRBV6-3; TRBD2 matches at 12 bases. The CDR3 has 16 residues. The germline gives CDR1 MNHEY, CDR2 SVGEGT. Germline trimming cut 2 bases from V and 4 bases from J; bases unmatched to any gene: 4. In nucleotides, the CDR3 is TGTGCCAGCAGTTACCCCGGACTAGCGGGGCCAGATACGCAGTATTTT. This codes for CASSYPGLAGPDTQYF.

The rearrangement joins TRBV28 to TRBJ2-7; the match to TRBD1 covers 9 bases. With 6 bases clipped from V and 2 bases from J, the junction kept 14 bases outside the gene matches. This CDR3 has 17 amino acids. Germline CDR1 and CDR2: MDHEN and SYDVKM. CDR3 in DNA: TGTGCCAGCAGCCCCTCACCAGGGACAGGGAACACCTACGAGCAGTACTTC. This codes for CASSPSPGTGNTYEQYF.

This chain links TRBV6-5 with TRBJ1-1; no clear D gene. The germline V gene encodes CDR1 MNHEY and CDR2 SVGAGI. With 0 bases removed from V and 1 base from J, the gap between germline ends came to 3 bases. The CDR3 is made up of 13 amino acids. The DNA for the CDR3 is TGTGCCAGCAGTTACTCGCAGAACACTGAAGCTTTCTTT. It specifies CASSYSQNTEAFF.

The chain recombines TRBV19 with TRBJ1-6; D may be TRBD1 (6 bases). The V gene's germline CDR1 is LNHDA and CDR2 SQIVND (reference sequence). Trimming pared 4 bases from V and 10 bases from J, leaving 17 bases between. CDR3 length: 15 residues. For the CDR3, the DNA is TGTGCCAGTAGTACTATTTCCGGGGGGCACTCACCCCTCCACTTT. Translated: CASSTISGGHSPLHF. The complete variable domain, with remaining parts taken from reference TRBV19 and TRBJ1-6, reads DGGITQSPKYLFRKEGQNVTLSCEQNLNHDAMYWYRQDPGQGLRLIYYSQIVNDFQKGDIAEGYSVSREKKESFPLTVTSAQKNPTAFYLCASSTISGGHSPLHFGNGTRLTVT.

This clone is a singleton in its sample. The V call is TRBV19, the J call TRBJ1-3, with TRBD1 as a possible D gene (6 bases). Trimming removed 6 bases at V and 0 bases at J, with 12 bases between. The CDR3 is made up of 15 amino acids. In germline, CDR1 is LNHDA, CDR2 SQIVND (reference sequence). CDR3 sequence reads: CASSVTGFSGNTIYF. Here the CDR3 DNA reads TGTGCCAGTAGCGTTACAGGGTTCTCTGGAAACACCATATATTTT.

V is TRBV11-2 and J is TRBJ1-6; weak D call: TRBD1 (6 bases). Germline V gives CDR1 SGHAT, CDR2 FQNNGV. This CDR3 is 16 amino acids long. V was shortened by 4 bases and J by 9 bases, with 19 bases between the two germline ends. The CDR3 spells CASSSIPGAGVSPLHF. The CDR3 nucleotides read TGTGCCAGCAGCTCAATTCCAGGGGCAGGCGTTTCACCCCTCCACTTT.

V is TRBV2 and J is TRBJ2-5; no reliable D call. Trimming stripped 5 bases from V and 5 bases from J, with 12 bases between. The CDR3 covers 13 residues. Germline assignment: CDR1 SNHLY and CDR2 FYNNEI. CDR3 in amino acids: CASSFDGRETQYF. Here the CDR3 DNA reads TGTGCCAGCAGTTTCGACGGGCGGGAGACCCAGTACTTC.

This clone has only one observation. This chain's CDR3 is CASSLNREYEQYF. The DNA for the CDR3 is TGTGCCAGTTCCCTCAACAGGGAATACGAGCAGTACTTC. This chain uses TRBV19 with TRBJ2-7, with D perhaps TRBD1 (6 bases). The germline CDR1 and CDR2 sequences are LNHDA and SQIVND (reference sequence). The CDR3 loop spans 13 amino acids. Deletions cut 8 bases from V and 4 bases from J, with 15 bases between.

The V call is TRBV28, the J call TRBJ2-5, with D unresolved. Trimming left V 3 bases short and J 4 bases short, with 18 bases between. CDR3 size: 16 residues. From germline, CDR1 is MDHEN and CDR2 SYDVKM. CDR3: CASSFRPGHQRETQYF. Here the CDR3 DNA reads TGTGCCAGCAGTTTTCGGCCGGGCCACCAACGAGAGACCCAGTACTTC.

The gene calls are TRBV27 and TRBJ1-6, with unresolved D. CDR3 size: 14 residues. Germline V CDR1 and CDR2: MNHEY, SMNVEV (reference sequence). V lost 8 bases and J lost 7, with 15 bases in between. This CDR3 is CASSEQGPNSPLHF. The CDR3 coding sequence is TGTGCCAGCTCCGAGCAAGGGCCAAATTCACCCCTCCACTTT.

V and J are TRBV11-2 and TRBJ2-5; a possible D gene is TRBD2 (7 bases). Germline lookup yields CDR1 SGHAT and CDR2 FQNNGV. V dropped 2 bases and J dropped 5 bases, with 18 bases sitting between them. CDR3 size: 16 residues. CDR3 in amino acids: CASSLPGRRGGETQYF. As DNA, the CDR3 is TGTGCCAGCAGCTTACCCGGACGCAGGGGAGGGGAGACCCAGTACTTC.

As to this clone: Other DNA sequences in the sample encode the same CDR3. The V gene is TRBV6-6, the J gene TRBJ1-5, with 9 bases aligning to TRBD1. The CDR3 runs to 17 residues. Germline assignment: CDR1 MNHNY and CDR2 SVGAGI (reference sequence). With 5 bases clipped from V and 4 bases from J, the junction kept 12 bases outside the gene matches. The DNA of the CDR3 is TGTGCCAGCAGTCTGACACAGGGGGCAACCGGAAATCAGCCCCAGCATTTT. This sequence encodes CASSLTQGATGNQPQHF.

The chain recombines TRBV2 with TRBJ1-1; D is unclear. V was clipped by 8 bases and J by 0 bases, with 10 bases between them. The germline gives CDR1 SNHLY, CDR2 FYNNEI. This CDR3 spans 13 amino acids. CDR3 sequence: CASAPEVNTEAFF. In nucleotides, the CDR3 is TGTGCCAGCGCGCCCGAGGTGAACACTGAAGCTTTCTTT.

The rearrangement joins TRBV19 to TRBJ1-2; D uncertain. Per the germline V gene, CDR1 is LNHDA and CDR2 is SQIVND (reference sequence). The CDR3 has 18 residues. V shed 2 bases and J shed 1 base, with 20 bases lying between them. CDR3 DNA sequence: TGTGCCAGTAGTATACGCGGGAGACCAGAGGTTTTTAACTATGGCTACACCTTC. It specifies CASSIRGRPEVFNYGYTF. The whole variable domain, filled in from reference TRBV19 and TRBJ1-2, reads DGGITQSPKYLFRKEGQNVTLSCEQNLNHDAMYWYRQDPGQGLRLIYYSQIVNDFQKGDIAEGYSVSREKKESFPLTVTSAQKNPTAFYLCASSIRGRPEVFNYGYTFGSGTRLTVV.

This clone was seen only once. The rearrangement links TRBV23-1 to TRBJ1-4; D not resolved. TRBV23-1 is an open reading frame, and its role is uncertain. This CDR3 is 18 amino acids long. Trimming left V 1 base short and J 0 bases short, with 15 bases between. The CDR3 reads CASSQLEVNRATNEKLFF. CDR3 in DNA: TGCGCCAGCAGTCAATTGGAGGTGAATAGGGCAACTAATGAAAAACTGTTTTTT.

The chain combines TRBV7-2 with TRBJ1-4, with a possible D match to TRBD1 (6 bases). CDR3 length: 16 residues. Germline CDR1 SGHTA, CDR2 FQGNSA. Trimming removed 5 bases at V and 5 bases at J, with 18 bases between. In DNA, the CDR3 is TGTGCCAGCAGCCAGAACAGGGCTGGGGGCAATGAAAAACTGTTTTTT. It translates to CASSQNRAGGNEKLFF.

The CDR3 coding sequence is TGTGCCAGCAGCCTTGAGTACCGGGAGACTAGCACAGATACGCAGTATTTT. Protein: CASSLEYRETSTDTQYF. The chain is built from TRBV7-9 and TRBJ2-3, with a possible D match to TRBD2 (6 bases). This CDR3 spans 17 amino acids. Germline V CDR1 and CDR2: SEHNR, FQNEAQ (reference sequence). The V gene lost 5 bases and the J gene lost 0 bases, with 18 bases spanning the gap. Full variable domain (outside the CDR3, taken from reference TRBV7-9 and TRBJ2-3): DTGVSQNPRHKITKRGQNVTFRCDPISEHNRLYWYRQTLGQGPEFLTYFQNEAQLEKSRLLSDRFSAERPKGSFSTLEIQRTEQGDSAMYLCASSLEYRETSTDTQYFGPGTRLTVL.

This chain joins TRBV18 and TRBJ1-1; perhaps TRBD1 as D (6 bases). Germline CDR1 is KGHSH and CDR2 is LQKENI. CDR3 length: 18 amino acids. V was pared by 6 bases and J by 0 bases, with 23 bases between. CDR3 in amino acids: CASSSLAGATALNTEAFF. In DNA, the CDR3 is TGTGCCAGCTCCTCCTTGGCGGGGGCGACGGCCTTGAACACTGAAGCTTTCTTT.

As DNA, the CDR3 is TGTGCCAGCAGCCTCGGTAACCGACTAGTCTCCAATGAGCAGTTCTTC. The encoded protein is CASSLGNRLVSNEQFF. The rearrangement uses TRBV5-4 and TRBJ2-1, with a tentative D call TRBD2 (6 bases). Germline values: CDR1 SGHNT, CDR2 YYREEE (reference sequence). With 4 bases removed from V and 6 bases from J, the gap between germline ends came to 20 bases. CDR3 length: 16 amino acids.